This T cell receptor beta chain derives from a study of naive and memory T cell subsets. Study results and caveats: Naive repertoires, especially CD8, held a few larger clonotypes, possibly memory cells re-expressing CD45RA. Expression changes during T cell differentiation may affect RNA-based TCR counts.

Two oligonucleotides, mixed equimolar, formed the beta constant-region primer covering TRBC1 and TRBC2. Nested alpha and beta constant-region primers with the SP2 primer drove four PCR rounds on ligated cDNA. TCRdb used MiXCR to reprocess the UMI-ligation and nested PCR reads, holding one entry per CDR3 protein. This table holds 140,000 to 150,000 distinct CDR3 sequences, 22% found once. CMV status came from CD4+ T cell IFNgamma after overnight CMV lysate stimulation of fresh PBMCs. With regard to this clonotype: Its antigen is unidentified.

The sequence was obtained from a human donor in good health. Sequencing was carried out using naive CD4+ T cells from blood.

CDR3 bases: TGCAGTGCTAGAGCATTGTCCGGGGAGCTGTTTTTT. It encodes CSARALSGELFF. The chain joins TRBV20-1 to TRBJ2-2; unclear D gene. CDR1 and CDR2 (germline): DFQATT, SNEGSKA (reference sequence). Trimming removed 1 base at V and 6 bases at J, with 6 bases between. The CDR3 runs 12 residues.